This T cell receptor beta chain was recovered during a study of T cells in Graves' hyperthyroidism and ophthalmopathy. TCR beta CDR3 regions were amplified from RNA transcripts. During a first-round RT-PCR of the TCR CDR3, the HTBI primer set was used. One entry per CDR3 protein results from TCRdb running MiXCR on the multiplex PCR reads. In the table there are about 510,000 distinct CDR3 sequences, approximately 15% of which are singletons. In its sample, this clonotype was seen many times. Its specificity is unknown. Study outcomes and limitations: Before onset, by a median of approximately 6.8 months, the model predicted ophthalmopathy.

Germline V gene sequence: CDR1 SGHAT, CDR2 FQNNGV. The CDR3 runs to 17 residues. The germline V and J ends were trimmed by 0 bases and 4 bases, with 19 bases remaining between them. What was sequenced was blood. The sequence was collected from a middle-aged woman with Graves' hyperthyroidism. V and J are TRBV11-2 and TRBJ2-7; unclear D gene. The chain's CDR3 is CASSLDPSDWVNYEQYF. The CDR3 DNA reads TGTGCCAGCAGCTTAGACCCCTCCGACTGGGTGAATTACGAGCAGTACTTC.